The present entry profiles one T cell receptor (beta chain) with its context. The data belong to a study of T cells in localized non-small cell lung cancer. Germline V lookup: CDR1 SGHNT, CDR2 YENEEA. The CDR3 contains 15 residues. J was trimmed by 3 bases and V by 5 bases; bases with no gene match: 7. Method: immunoSEQ multiplex PCR; TCRdb's copy keeps in-frame clones and lacks some. Of some 20,000 clones listed, about 87% are singletons. The chain uses TRBV11-3 and TRBJ2-3; the match to TRBD2 covers 8 bases. Sequencing used PBMCs, obtained before any cancer treatment. This receptor was identified in a man aged 35 to 69 with stage II squamous cell lung carcinoma. In DNA form, the CDR3 reads TGTGCCAGCAGCCCTCGTCGGGGGGGGACAGATACGCAGTATTTT. Its protein product is CASSPRRGGTDTQYF.